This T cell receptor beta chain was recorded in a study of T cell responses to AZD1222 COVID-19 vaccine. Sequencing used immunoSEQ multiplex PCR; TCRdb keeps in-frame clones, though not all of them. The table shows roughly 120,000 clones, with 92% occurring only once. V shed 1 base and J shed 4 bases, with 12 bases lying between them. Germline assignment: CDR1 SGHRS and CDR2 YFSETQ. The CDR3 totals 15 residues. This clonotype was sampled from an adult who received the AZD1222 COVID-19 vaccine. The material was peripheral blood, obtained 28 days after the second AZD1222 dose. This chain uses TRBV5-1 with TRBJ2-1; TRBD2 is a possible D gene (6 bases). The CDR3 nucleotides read TGCGCCAGCAGCTTGAAACGGGAGTTTTACAATGAGCAGTTCTTC. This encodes CASSLKREFYNEQFF.